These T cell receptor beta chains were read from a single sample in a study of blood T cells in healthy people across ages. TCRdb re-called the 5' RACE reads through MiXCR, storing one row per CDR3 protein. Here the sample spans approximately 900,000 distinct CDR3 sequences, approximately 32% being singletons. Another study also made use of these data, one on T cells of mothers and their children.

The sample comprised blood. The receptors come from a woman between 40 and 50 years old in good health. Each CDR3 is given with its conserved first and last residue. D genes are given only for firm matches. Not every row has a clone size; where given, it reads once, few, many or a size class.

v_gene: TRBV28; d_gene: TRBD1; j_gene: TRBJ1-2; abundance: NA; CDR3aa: CASTSRGARYGYTF; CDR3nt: TGTGCCAGCACCAGCAGGGGGGCGCGGTATGGCTACACCTTC
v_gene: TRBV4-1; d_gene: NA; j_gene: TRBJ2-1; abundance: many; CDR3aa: CASSQVGREQFF; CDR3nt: TGTGCCAGCAGCCAAGTGGGGAGGGAGCAGTTCTTC
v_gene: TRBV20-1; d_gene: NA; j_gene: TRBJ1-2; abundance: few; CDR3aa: CSARDPGSNYGYTF; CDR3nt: TGCAGTGCTAGAGACCCAGGGAGTAACTATGGCTACACCTTC
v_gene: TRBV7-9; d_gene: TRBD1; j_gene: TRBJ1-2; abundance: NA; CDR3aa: CASSHGTGRVGYTF; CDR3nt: TGTGCCAGCAGTCATGGGACAGGGCGAGTTGGCTACACCTTC
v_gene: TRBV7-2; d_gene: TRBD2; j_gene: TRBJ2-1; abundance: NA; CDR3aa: CASSLELAGTYNEQFF; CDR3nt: TGTGCCAGCAGCTTAGAACTAGCGGGGACCTACAATGAGCAGTTCTTC
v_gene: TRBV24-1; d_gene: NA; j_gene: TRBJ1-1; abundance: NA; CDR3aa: CATSDYVGRAFF; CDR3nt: TGTGCCACCAGTGATTACGTCGGAAGGGCTTTCTTT
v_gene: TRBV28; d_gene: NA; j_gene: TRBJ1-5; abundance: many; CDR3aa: CASRRTGSNQPQHF; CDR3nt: TGTGCCAGCAGACGGACGGGGAGCAATCAGCCCCAGCATTTT
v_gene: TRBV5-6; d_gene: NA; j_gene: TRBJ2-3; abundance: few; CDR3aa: CASSLRDGHPDTQYF; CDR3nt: TGTGCCAGCAGCTTGCGGGACGGTCACCCAGATACGCAGTATTTT
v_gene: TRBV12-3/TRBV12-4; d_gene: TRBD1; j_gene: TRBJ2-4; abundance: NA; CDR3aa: CASRQTGVGEQYF; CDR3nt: TGTGCCAGCAGACAGACAGGGGTGGGGGAGCAGTACTTC
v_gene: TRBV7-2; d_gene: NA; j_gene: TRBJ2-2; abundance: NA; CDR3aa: CASSLLSGAGELFF; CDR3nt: TGTGCCAGCAGCTTACTATCAGGCGCCGGGGAGCTGTTTTTT
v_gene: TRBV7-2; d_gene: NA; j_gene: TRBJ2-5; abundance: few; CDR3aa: CASSLARQAQETQYF; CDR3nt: TGTGCCAGCAGCTTAGCTCGACAGGCACAAGAGACCCAGTACTTC
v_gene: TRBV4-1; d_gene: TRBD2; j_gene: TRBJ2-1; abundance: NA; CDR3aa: CASSQDESRLAGGLSSYNEQFF; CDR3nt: TGCGCCAGCAGCCAAGATGAGAGCAGACTAGCGGGGGGGCTAAGCTCCTACAATGAGCAGTTCTTC
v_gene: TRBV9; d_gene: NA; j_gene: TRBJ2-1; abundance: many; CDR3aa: CASSIFQGRSSYNEQFF; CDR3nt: TGTGCCAGCAGCATCTTCCAGGGTCGAAGCTCCTACAATGAGCAGTTCTTC
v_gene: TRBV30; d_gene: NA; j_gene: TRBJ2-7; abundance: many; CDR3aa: CAWRDNYEQYF; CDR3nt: TGTGCCTGGAGAGACAACTACGAGCAGTACTTC
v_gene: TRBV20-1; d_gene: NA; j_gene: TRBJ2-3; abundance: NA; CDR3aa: CSARYSVTDTQYF; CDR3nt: TGCAGTGCTAGGTATTCGGTAACAGATACGCAGTATTTT
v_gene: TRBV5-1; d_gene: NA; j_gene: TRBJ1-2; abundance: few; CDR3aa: CASSLEVDLEGSTF; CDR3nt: TGCGCCAGCAGCTTGGAGGTTGACCTCGAGGGGTCCACCTTC
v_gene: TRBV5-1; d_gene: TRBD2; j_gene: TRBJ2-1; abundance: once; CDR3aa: CASSLAPGTSGSGIYNEQFF; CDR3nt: TGCGCCAGCAGCTTGGCTCCTGGGACTAGCGGGAGTGGGATCTACAATGAGCAGTTCTTC
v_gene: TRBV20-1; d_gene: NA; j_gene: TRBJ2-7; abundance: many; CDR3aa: CSARGRHEQYF; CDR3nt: TGCAGTGCTAGGGGCCGCCACGAGCAGTACTTC
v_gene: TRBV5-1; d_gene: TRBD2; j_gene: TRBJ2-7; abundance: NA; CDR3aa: CASSLDPAGALDEQYF; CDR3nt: TGCGCCAGCAGCTTGGATCCAGCGGGGGCCCTGGACGAGCAGTACTTC
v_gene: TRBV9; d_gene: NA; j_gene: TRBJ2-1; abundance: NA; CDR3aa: CASSPRAGANNEQFF; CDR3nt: TGTGCCAGCAGCCCCAGGGCGGGGGCCAACAATGAGCAGTTCTTC
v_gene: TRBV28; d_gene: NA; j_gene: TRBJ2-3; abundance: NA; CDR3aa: CASRDPDIFKFTDTQYF; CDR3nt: TGTGCCAGCCGGGACCCAGATATCTTCAAATTCACAGATACGCAGTATTTT
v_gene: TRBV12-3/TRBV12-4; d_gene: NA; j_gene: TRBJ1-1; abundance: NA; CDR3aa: CASSRTGLGGAEAFF; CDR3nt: TGTGCCAGCAGCAGGACGGGCCTCGGTGGCGCTGAAGCTTTCTTT
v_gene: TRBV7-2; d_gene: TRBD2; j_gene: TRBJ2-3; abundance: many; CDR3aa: CASSSGLAGITDTQYF; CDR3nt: TGTGCCAGCAGCTCCGGACTAGCGGGGATCACAGATACGCAGTATTTT
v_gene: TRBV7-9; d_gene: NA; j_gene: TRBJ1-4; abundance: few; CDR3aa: CASSSSEGEKLFF; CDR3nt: TGTGCCAGCAGCTCATCAGAGGGTGAAAAACTGTTTTTT
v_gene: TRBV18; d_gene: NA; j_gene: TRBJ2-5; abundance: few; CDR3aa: CASSPGRARETQYF; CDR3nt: TGTGCCAGCTCACCGGGCCGGGCGAGAGAGACCCAGTACTTC
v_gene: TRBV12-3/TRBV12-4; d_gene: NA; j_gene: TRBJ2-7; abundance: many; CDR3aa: CASSPQGKRTYEQYF; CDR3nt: TGTGCCAGCAGCCCCCAGGGGAAGAGGACCTACGAGCAGTACTTC
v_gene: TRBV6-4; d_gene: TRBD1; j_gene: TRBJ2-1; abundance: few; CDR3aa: CASSSGTGGNNEQFF; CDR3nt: TGTGCCAGCAGTTCCGGGACAGGGGGTAACAATGAGCAGTTCTTC
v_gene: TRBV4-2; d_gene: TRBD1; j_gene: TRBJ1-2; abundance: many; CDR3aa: CASSQPGQGARHTF; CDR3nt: TGTGCCAGCAGCCAGCCGGGACAGGGGGCGCGGCACACCTTC
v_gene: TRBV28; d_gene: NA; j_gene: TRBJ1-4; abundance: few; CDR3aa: CASSLRDDEKLFF; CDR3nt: TGTGCCAGCAGTTTAAGGGACGATGAAAAACTGTTTTTT
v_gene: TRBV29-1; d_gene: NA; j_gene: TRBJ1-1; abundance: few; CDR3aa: CSVDQGVYSEAFF; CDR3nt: TGCAGCGTTGATCAAGGGGTTTATTCTGAAGCTTTCTTT
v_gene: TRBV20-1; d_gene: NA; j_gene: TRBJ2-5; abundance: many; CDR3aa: CSAQTSGVQETQYF; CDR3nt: TGCAGTGCCCAGACTTCGGGAGTACAAGAGACCCAGTACTTC
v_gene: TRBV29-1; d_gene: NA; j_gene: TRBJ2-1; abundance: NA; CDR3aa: CSGGGGGAYNEQFF; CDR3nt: TGCAGCGGGGGGGGAGGGGGAGCCTACAATGAGCAGTTCTTC
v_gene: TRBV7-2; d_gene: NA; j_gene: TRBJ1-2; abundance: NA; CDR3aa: CASSYDDSYGYTF; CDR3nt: TGTGCCAGCAGTTACGACGATTCCTATGGCTACACCTTC
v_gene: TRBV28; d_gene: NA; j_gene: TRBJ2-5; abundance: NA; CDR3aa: CASSLSRGLGETQYF; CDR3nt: TGTGCCAGCAGTTTATCACGGGGTCTGGGTGAGACCCAGTACTTC
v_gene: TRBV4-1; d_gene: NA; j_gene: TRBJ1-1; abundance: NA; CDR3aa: CASSQDPGVRDTEAFF; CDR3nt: TGCGCCAGCAGCCAAGATCCGGGCGTTCGGGACACTGAAGCTTTCTTT
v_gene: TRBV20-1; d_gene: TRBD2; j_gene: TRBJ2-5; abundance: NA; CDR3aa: CSARLAGSQETQYF; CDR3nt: TGCAGTGCTAGACTAGCGGGGTCACAAGAGACCCAGTACTTC
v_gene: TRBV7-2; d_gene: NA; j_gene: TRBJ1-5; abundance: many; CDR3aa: CASSLDTQPQHF; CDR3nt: TGTGCCAGCAGCTTAGACACTCAGCCCCAGCATTTT
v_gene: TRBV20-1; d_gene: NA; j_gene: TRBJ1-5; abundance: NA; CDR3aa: CSANLGAGQPQHF; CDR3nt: TGCAGTGCTAACTTGGGGGCCGGTCAGCCCCAGCATTTT
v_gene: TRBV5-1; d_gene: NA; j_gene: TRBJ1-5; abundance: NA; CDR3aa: CASSSAGGQPQHF; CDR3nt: TGCGCCAGCAGCTCGGCGGGCGGTCAGCCCCAGCATTTT
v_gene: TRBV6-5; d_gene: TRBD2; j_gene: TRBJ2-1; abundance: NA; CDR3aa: CASSYRRGLADHNEQFF; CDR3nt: TGTGCCAGCAGTTACCGCCGGGGACTAGCGGACCACAATGAGCAGTTCTTC
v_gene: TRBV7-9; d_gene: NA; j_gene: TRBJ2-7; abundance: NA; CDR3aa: CASSHPSTYEQYF; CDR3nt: TGTGCCAGCAGCCATCCAAGTACCTACGAGCAGTACTTC
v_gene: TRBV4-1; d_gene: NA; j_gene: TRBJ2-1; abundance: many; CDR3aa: CASSQGTYNEQFF; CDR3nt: TGCGCCAGCAGCCAGGGGACTTACAATGAGCAGTTCTTC
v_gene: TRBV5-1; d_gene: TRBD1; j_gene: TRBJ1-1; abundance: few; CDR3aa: CASSLEARGFTEAFF; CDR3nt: TGCGCCAGCAGCTTGGAGGCCAGGGGGTTCACTGAAGCTTTCTTT
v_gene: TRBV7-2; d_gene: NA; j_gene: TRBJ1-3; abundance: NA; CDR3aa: CASSLGRGGGNTIYF; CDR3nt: TGTGCCAGCAGCCTTGGAAGGGGCGGTGGAAACACCATATATTTT
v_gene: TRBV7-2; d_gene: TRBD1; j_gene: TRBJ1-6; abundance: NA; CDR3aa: CASSPDRDRYNSPLHF; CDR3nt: TGTGCCAGCAGCCCAGACAGGGACCGTTATAATTCACCCCTCCACTTT
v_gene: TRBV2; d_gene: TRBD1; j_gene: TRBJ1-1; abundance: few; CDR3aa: CASIRDRGTEAFF; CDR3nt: TGTGCCAGCATCAGGGACAGGGGCACTGAAGCTTTCTTT
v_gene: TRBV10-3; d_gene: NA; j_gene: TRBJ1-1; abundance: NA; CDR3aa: CAISLGNTGAFF; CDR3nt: TGTGCCATCAGCCTAGGGAACACTGGAGCTTTCTTT
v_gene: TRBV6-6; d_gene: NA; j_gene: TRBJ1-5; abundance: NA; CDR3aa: CASSYSSQGNQPQHF; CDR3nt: TGTGCCAGCAGTTACTCGTCGCAGGGCAATCAGCCCCAGCATTTT
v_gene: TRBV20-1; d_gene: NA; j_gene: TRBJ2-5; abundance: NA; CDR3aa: CSARETVMKETQYF; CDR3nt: TGCAGTGCTCGGGAGACAGTAATGAAAGAGACCCAGTACTTC
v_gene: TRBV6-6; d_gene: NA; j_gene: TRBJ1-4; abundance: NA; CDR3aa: CAPRARNEKLFF; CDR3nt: TGTGCCCCCAGGGCACGGAATGAAAAACTGTTTTTT
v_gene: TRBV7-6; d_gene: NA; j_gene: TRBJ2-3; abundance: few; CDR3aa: CASSPWGRDTQYF; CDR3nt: TGTGCCAGCAGCCCCTGGGGGAGAGATACGCAGTATTTT
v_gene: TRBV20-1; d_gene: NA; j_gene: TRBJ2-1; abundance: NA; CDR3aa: CSASFERRMIFNEQFF; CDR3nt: TGCAGTGCTAGCTTCGAGCGACGGATGATTTTCAATGAGCAGTTCTTC